Shown below are 26 T cell receptor beta chains from a single sample sequenced in a study of cytomegalovirus exposure and HLA in healthy donors. PCR amplification relied on 60 Vbeta primers (plus 13 Jbeta primers). Profiled with immunoSEQ multiplex PCR; TCRdb holds only in-frame clones, not every one. The sample lists about 200,000 clones; more than 65% were seen once. The sample taken for sequencing was PBMCs. These receptors all come from a man aged 45-65 years in good health and CMV-seronegative.

This chain joins TRBV30 and TRBJ2-7, with TRBD2 matching over 9 bases. Germline loops: CDR1 GTSNPN, CDR2 SVGIG (reference sequence). The CDR3 length is 16 residues. With 0 bases clipped from V and 7 bases from J, the junction kept 13 bases outside the gene matches. The CDR3 spells CAWSVKGTSSSREQYF. The CDR3 DNA is TGTGCCTGGAGTGTAAAAGGGACTAGCTCCAGTCGGGAGCAGTACTTC.

The chain links TRBV4-1 to TRBJ1-2; D remains unclear. The CDR3 extends over 14 amino acids. V was shortened by 1 base and J by 4 bases, with 10 bases between the two germline ends. The germline V gene has CDR1 MGHRA and CDR2 YSYEKL. CDR3 in DNA: TGCGCCAGCAGCCAAGCACTAGGTGGCTATGGCTACACCTTC. Protein: CASSQALGGYGYTF.

The chain is built from TRBV5-8 and TRBJ2-5; D may be TRBD2 (5 bases). This CDR3 comprises 14 residues. Trimming left V 0 bases short and J 6 bases short, with 12 bases between. Germline CDR1 SGHTS, CDR2 YDEGEE. The CDR3 here is CASSLDEGVKTQYF. CDR3 nucleotide sequence: TGTGCCAGCAGCTTGGACGAGGGTGTGAAGACCCAGTACTTC.

The rearrangement links TRBV19 to TRBJ2-6; D might be TRBD2 (6 bases). The CDR3 is 17 amino acids. Trimming pared 7 bases from V and 4 bases from J, leaving 20 bases between. The germline gives CDR1 LNHDA, CDR2 SQIVND (reference sequence). The CDR3 here is CASTPDIAARGANVLTF. In DNA, the CDR3 is TGTGCCAGTACCCCGGACATAGCGGCTCGGGGGGCCAACGTCCTGACTTTC.

In its sample, this clone was seen once. V and J are TRBV19 and TRBJ1-4, with 11 bases aligning to TRBD1. This CDR3 has 16 amino acids. Trimming at V came to 5 bases and at J to 6 bases, leaving 8 bases not matched to a gene. Per germline, CDR1 LNHDA and CDR2 SQIVND (reference sequence). The CDR3 region has the DNA TGTGCCAGTAGTTCGGGACAGGGGGTCAACTATGAAAAACTGTTTTTT. Protein sequence: CASSSGQGVNYEKLFF.

This sequence joins TRBV9 and TRBJ2-3; a weak D match, TRBD2 (6 bases). Germline loops: CDR1 SGDLS, CDR2 YYNGEE. The CDR3 totals 14 residues. The V and J ends lost 0 bases and 3 bases respectively, with 8 bases between them. CDR3 amino acids: CASSVARETDTQYF. The CDR3 coding sequence is TGTGCCAGCAGCGTAGCACGGGAGACAGATACGCAGTATTTT.

This clone was picked up one time. The CDR3 ends on some other residue instead of the conserved phenylalanine or tryptophan, so this is likely a read error. The limits of the CDR3 on the DNA are not certain, so only TCRdb's listed CDR3 is given. The genes are TRBV9 and TRBJ2-6; TRBD2 reflects the table's D call only, with no check against the DNA. The CDR3 adds up to 8 amino acids, both ends counted. From germline, CDR1 is SGDLS and CDR2 YYNGEE. CDR3 residues: CASSVVEG.

This chain joins TRBV19 and TRBJ1-1, with 8 nucleotides matching TRBD1. CDR3 size: 14 residues. The junction had 5 bases not matched to a gene; V was cut back by 6 bases and J by 2 bases. CDR1 is LNHDA, CDR2 SQIVND, per germline (reference sequence). This chain's CDR3 is CASSPGQVNTEAFF. DNA of the CDR3: TGTGCCAGTAGCCCGGGACAGGTCAACACTGAAGCTTTCTTT.

V and J are TRBV4-2 and TRBJ1-1, with D possibly matching TRBD1 (5 bases). Germline V gives CDR1 LGHNA, CDR2 YNFKEQ. Trimming cost V 1 base and J 1 base, with 13 bases left between them. CDR3 length: 16 amino acids. CDR3 DNA sequence: TGTGCCAGCAGCCAAGGTTGGCTGGGGCAGAACACTGAAGCTTTCTTT. Amino acids: CASSQGWLGQNTEAFF.

This clone was counted once. The V and J genes are TRBV30 and TRBJ2-5; a possible D gene is TRBD2 (6 bases). The germline gives CDR1 GTSNPN, CDR2 SVGIG (reference sequence). This CDR3 is 13 amino acids long. V was trimmed by 0 bases and J by 3 bases, leaving 8 bases between them. The chain's CDR3 is CAWSVGGKETQYF. The CDR3, as DNA: TGTGCCTGGAGTGTGGGGGGTAAAGAGACCCAGTACTTC.

On this clone itself: The same CDR3 also results from other DNA sequences found in this sample. This chain joins TRBV2 and TRBJ2-2, with 7 nucleotides matching TRBD2. V gave up 2 bases and J gave up 5 bases; unmatched junction bases: 5. This CDR3 has 15 residues. CDR1 and CDR2 from the germline V gene are SNHLY and FYNNEI. In DNA form, the CDR3 reads TGTGCCAGCAGTGAATTGGGGGGACTAACCGGGGAGCTGTTTTTT. Its translation is CASSELGGLTGELFF.

This clone was seen more than once but under ten times. CDR3 nucleotides: TGTGCCAGCAGTGAATTGGTGAGACAGGGGTGTTGGGATGGGCAGTTCTTC. Residues: CASSELVRQGCWDGQFF. V usage is TRBV25-1 and J usage is TRBJ2-1; 8 bases match TRBD1. The CDR3 has 17 amino acids. Germline V CDR1 and CDR2: MGHDK, SYGVNS. The junction had 17 bases not matched to a gene; V was cut back by 1 base and J by 12 bases.

The CDR3 loop is CASSPPGLAGHTGELFF. CDR3 bases: TGTGCCAGCAGTCCCCCGGGACTAGCGGGACACACCGGGGAGCTGTTTTTT. V usage is TRBV28 and J usage is TRBJ2-2; 13 bases match TRBD2. From germline, CDR1 is MDHEN and CDR2 SYDVKM. Unmatched junction bases numbered 6, after V lost 5 bases and J lost 3 bases. The CDR3 sequence is 17 residues long.

This chain connects TRBV7-9 to TRBJ2-2; D remains unclear. The V end lost 1 base, the J end lost 4 bases, and 4 bases lay between the germline ends. The germline V gene encodes CDR1 SEHNR and CDR2 FQNEAQ (reference sequence). The CDR3 extends over 13 amino acids. The CDR3 bases are TGTGCCAGCAGCTTAGACGGCACCGGGGAGCTGTTTTTT. It yields the protein CASSLDGTGELFF.

The V and J genes are TRBV9 and TRBJ1-4; D uncertain. Trimming pared 2 bases from V and 5 bases from J, leaving 13 bases between. This CDR3 contains 15 residues. Germline V CDR1 and CDR2: SGDLS, YYNGEE. The CDR3 nucleotides are TGTGCCAGCAGCGTCGAAGCAGACACAAATGAAAAACTGTTTTTT. This encodes CASSVEADTNEKLFF.

V is TRBV28 and J is TRBJ1-1; 11 nucleotides align to TRBD1. This CDR3 comprises 16 residues. After removal of 3 bases from V and 4 bases from J, the junction contained 7 bases not matched to a gene. Looked up from germline, CDR1 is MDHEN and CDR2 is SYDVKM. The CDR3 DNA is TGTGCCAGCAGTTTGCGGCCGGGACAGGGGGTCACTGAAGCTTTCTTT. Protein sequence: CASSLRPGQGVTEAFF.

J is TRBJ1-3 and V is TRBV9; D is unresolved. The V and J ends lost 0 bases and 4 bases respectively, with 8 bases between them. The CDR3 contains 14 residues. CDR1 and CDR2 from the germline V gene are SGDLS and YYNGEE. The CDR3 spells CASSVDGVGNTIYF. Here the CDR3 DNA reads TGTGCCAGCAGCGTAGACGGAGTCGGAAACACCATATATTTT.

This sequence joins TRBV7-9 and TRBJ1-2; TRBD1 matches 8 bases. J was trimmed by 2 bases and V by 0 bases; bases with no gene match: 2. This CDR3 contains 15 residues. The germline V gene encodes CDR1 SEHNR and CDR2 FQNEAQ (reference sequence). The DNA for the CDR3 is TGTGCCAGCAGCTTAGCGGGACAGGAGAACTATGGCTACACCTTC. Translating it yields CASSLAGQENYGYTF.

The chain has TRBV7-9 and TRBJ2-1, with 12 bases matching TRBD2. The V and J ends lost 5 bases and 2 bases, in that order; junction bases with no gene match: 1. The CDR3 spans 15 residues. The germline CDR1 and CDR2 sequences are SEHNR and FQNEAQ (reference sequence). In DNA, the CDR3 is TGTGCCAGCAGCAGACTAGCGGGGGCCTACAATGAGCAGTTCTTC. Residues: CASSRLAGAYNEQFF.

The sample holds one count of this clone. This chain connects TRBV6-5 to TRBJ2-1; tentatively, D is TRBD2 (5 bases). Between the trimmed V and J ends, which lost 5 bases and 4 bases, there was a span of 12 bases. The length of the CDR3 is 14 residues. CDR1 is MNHEY and CDR2 is SVGAGI in the germline V gene. The CDR3 region has the DNA TGTGCCAGCAGTCCCCCCACTAGTTACAATGAGCAGTTCTTC. This sequence encodes CASSPPTSYNEQFF.

The chain recombines TRBV9 with TRBJ1-1; 9 nucleotides line up with TRBD1. The CDR3 is 15 residues long. Germline assignment: CDR1 SGDLS and CDR2 YYNGEE. The ends lost 3 bases at V and 3 bases at J; junction bases unmatched: 6. The CDR3 reads CASSGDRVWDTEAFF. The CDR3, as DNA: TGTGCCAGCAGCGGGGACAGGGTATGGGACACTGAAGCTTTCTTT.

The chain's CDR3 is CASIFEFNEKLFF. The CDR3 DNA reads as TGTGCCAGCATTTTCGAGTTTAATGAAAAACTGTTTTTT. The V gene is TRBV2, the J gene TRBJ1-4; D uncertain. In germline, CDR1 is SNHLY, CDR2 FYNNEI. V lost 7 bases and J 4 bases, leaving 10 bases between the germline ends. CDR3 size: 13 residues.

This clone appeared a few times. The rearrangement joins TRBV5-1 to TRBJ2-7; 8 nucleotides agree with TRBD2. Germline V lookup: CDR1 SGHRS, CDR2 YFSETQ. The CDR3 is 15 amino acids. The V gene end was trimmed by 4 bases and the J gene end by 2 bases; junction bases not matched to a gene: 8. The CDR3: CASSPAVAGTYEQYF. As DNA, the CDR3 is TGCGCCAGCAGCCCGGCGGTAGCGGGGACCTACGAGCAGTACTTC. Looking up the rest from reference TRBV5-1 and TRBJ2-7 gives the full variable domain: KAGVTQTPRYLIKTRGQQVTLSCSPISGHRSVSWYQQTPGQGLQFLFEYFSETQRNKGNFPGRFSGRQFSNSRSEMNVSTLELGDSALYLCASSPAVAGTYEQYFGPGTRLTVT.

This chain uses TRBV10-3 with TRBJ2-1; a weak D match, TRBD2 (5 bases). There are 18 residues in the CDR3. Germline V lookup: CDR1 ENHRY, CDR2 SYGVKD. Trimming removed 0 bases from V and 0 bases from J, with 15 bases in between. The CDR3 region has the DNA TGTGCCATCAGTGAGTCTTGGCTAGCAGTGAGCTCCTACAATGAGCAGTTCTTC. Protein sequence: CAISESWLAVSSYNEQFF.

The CDR3 sequence: CASSAWDSKETQYF. The CDR3 DNA follows: TGTGCCAGCAGCGCATGGGACAGCAAAGAGACCCAGTACTTC. The V call is TRBV9, the J call TRBJ2-5; 7 bases fit TRBD1. Germline lookup yields CDR1 SGDLS and CDR2 YYNGEE. The CDR3 spans 14 residues. V dropped 3 bases and J dropped 3; count of bases not matched to a gene: 5.

V is TRBV5-6 and J is TRBJ1-1, with a tentative D call TRBD1 (5 bases). The CDR3 covers 14 residues. Germline CDR1 and CDR2: SGHDT and YYEEEE. V was trimmed by 0 bases and J by 11 bases, leaving 17 bases between them. The CDR3 nucleotides are TGTGCCAGCAGCTTGGACAGACAAGGGGTTTTGGCTTTCTTT. Translated, it gives CASSLDRQGVLAFF.